The present TCR beta chain was sequenced within a study of regulatory T cells in long-lasting Graves disease (dated by TCRdb to about 2021). As for the study more broadly: Persistent Graves' disease meant more than 5 years of antithyroid drug treatment with TSH receptor autoantibodies that stayed positive. This study used TCR sequencing and RNA sequencing of peripheral blood to compare persistent Graves' disease patients against newly diagnosed Graves' disease patients. The study was registered as a clinical trial and conducted in China. TCR sequencing covered some 13 persistent and some 20 newly diagnosed Graves' disease patients, 33 samples in total. On average, persistent Graves' disease patients in the clinical cohort had been on antithyroid drugs for about 9.3 years.

Libraries were made using multiplex PCR. The data were produced on an Illumina HiSeq 4000. iRepertoire HTBI primers and Arm-PCR amplification of CDR3 regions were used to construct TCR beta libraries. Before sequencing, the PCR products went through gel purification. In the source study's methods: A total of some 60 TRBV and some 15 TRBJ segments were identified across samples and were used for gene usage analysis of CDR3 amino acid clonotypes. Filtered high-quality paired reads were merged into contigs using COPE and FqMerger. BLAST was used to align contigs to the IMGT TRBV, TRBD and TRBJ reference genes, and CDR3 was defined following IMGT. Any clonotype with a frequency above 0.1% was counted as a highly expanded clone. Shannon entropy was used to measure repertoire diversity, and the Gini coefficient was used to measure V-J evenness. Public clonotypes were defined as clonotypes shared by more than one individual. TCRdb reanalyzed the raw reads on its own, using fastp at Q25 for trimming and MiXCR for clone calling, and kept in-frame beta chains. Records with the same CDR3 protein are collapsed into one entry carrying the most frequent genes and DNA. The authors' filters were not applied to this entry. The sample contains about 400,000 distinct CDR3 sequences, around 20% of them found a single time. The ten biggest clones cover about 20% of the sample.

General findings and caveats noted by the study authors: Compared with newly diagnosed patients, persistent Graves' disease patients had lower TCR Shannon entropy and fewer highly expanded clones, which suggests clonal expansion. Sequencing and analysis were restricted to the TCR beta chain. Peripheral blood alone was examined, since thyroid tissue, which constituted the primary lesion, could not be accessed. The authors noted that the small sample size was a limitation that may lower accuracy. Patients with persistent disease shared more public clonotypes (about 2,700) than newly diagnosed patients did (approximately 970). TRBV28, TRBJ1-2 and TRBJ2-5 were preferentially used in persistent disease, while TRBV20-1 and TRBJ2-1 were favored in newly diagnosed disease.

Looking up the germline V gene yields CDR1 SGHRS and CDR2 YFSETQ. The CDR3 has 15 amino acids, counting the end cysteine and phenylalanine. Only the CDR3 part of the read is kept: 45 bases, read in frame from the first base. Clipping removes 0 bases from V and 4 bases from J, with 7 as the unmatched junction base count. The sample's time point label, decoded: persistent/refractory GD, antithyroid drugs over 5 years with positive TRAb. RNA was extracted from PBMCs in TRIzol for both TCR sequencing and RNA sequencing. The diagnosis of Graves' disease followed American Thyroid Association guidelines. Recruitment of patients was carried out at an endocrinology department in Xi'an, China. Each patient gave approximately 10 milliliters of peripheral blood, collected in an EDTA anticoagulant tube. Ficoll Paque Plus density gradient separation was used to isolate PBMCs, and no further T cell sorting was performed. An Agilent 2100 Bioanalyzer and agarose gel were used to check RNA quality, while a NanoDrop 2000 measured RNA concentration.

In this sample, this clonotype turned up once. The clone's antigen remains unknown. No qualities accompany the bases; no much larger clone lies one base away. One read amounts to weak evidence. This chain joins TRBV5-1 to TRBJ2-7, and 7 bases in between align with TRBD2. This TCR came from a female donor with Graves disease. Sequenced material: peripheral blood mononuclear cells (PBMCs), taken when the disease was refractory, from a patient treated with antithyroid drugs. The DNA reads TGCGCCAGCAGCTTGGCCGGGGAGCGGGGATACGAGCAGTACTTC. It encodes CASSLAGERGYEQYF.